This T cell receptor (beta chain) was captured by sequencing in a study of OX40 agonist ivuxolimab in advanced cancers. Study-level findings and limits: Clones of CD4+ and CD8+ blood T cells grew by week 6 at doses of 0.1 to 3.0 mg/kg.

Produced via immunoSEQ multiplex PCR; TCRdb's table is partial and in-frame only. The sample has about 93,000 clones, under 95% seen once. To note about this clone: Its antigen is as yet unknown.

A history of autoimmune disease or systemic immunosuppression excluded patients. The ends were cut back, 3 bases at V and 7 bases at J, with 13 bases in the middle. Germline assignment: CDR1 SEHNR and CDR2 FQNEAQ (reference sequence). CDR3 length: 14 residues. J is TRBJ1-3 and V is TRBV7-9; a weak D match, TRBD1 (5 bases). This TCR came from an adult with an advanced solid tumor such as melanoma, head and neck, liver or kidney cancer. Sequencing used CD4+ or CD8+ T cells sorted from blood, obtained in a trial of the OX40 agonist ivuxolimab. In DNA form, the CDR3 reads TGTGCCAGCAGCTTGGAGGGACGAGGCAACACCATATATTTT. Residues: CASSLEGRGNTIYF.